This TCR beta chain was observed in a study of glioma-infiltrating T cells after dendritic cell vaccination. Study at large: Treatment, given 2003 to 2012, was autologous tumor lysate-pulsed dendritic cell vaccination.

Noted time point: after dendritic cell vaccination, including at tumor progression/relapse. None of the glioblastoma patients had an isocitrate dehydrogenase mutation. The immunoSEQ assay amplified TCRB CDR3 from up to roughly 2 ug DNA. Amplification used 60 V beta primers and 13 J beta primers. Assay: immunoSEQ multiplex PCR; the TCRdb copy retains only in-frame clones and omits some. Among approximately 90,000 clones listed, about 81% were seen once. From germline, CDR1 is SGHRS and CDR2 YFSETQ. The germline V and J ends were trimmed by 0 bases and 6 bases, with 12 bases remaining between them. The CDR3 loop spans 14 amino acids.

The receptor was isolated from a human donor with glioblastoma. Sample: blood, taken after dendritic cell vaccination. V gene TRBV5-1 combines with J gene TRBJ1-1; unclear D gene. CDR3 nucleotide sequence: TGCGCCAGCAGCTTGGCGGGGATCCTGCCTGAAGCTTTCTTT. Its protein product is CASSLAGILPEAFF.